One sample yielded the 32 T cell receptor beta chains listed below, sequenced in a study of shared clonotypes between healthy human individuals. Measured with immunoSEQ multiplex PCR; TCRdb has only the in-frame clones, and not every one. The sample lists 2 million to 3 million clones, roughly 93% occurring once. The sample was naive CD4+ T cells from PBMCs. Stated subset: CD45RA+ positively selected. The origin of the receptors is a man between 18 and 35 years old in good health. Some clones in this sample may be carry-over from other donors' samples.

Note on this clone: This sample also contains other DNA sequences that code for the same CDR3. The J gene is TRBJ1-1, the V gene TRBV4-2, with D possibly TRBD1 on 6 matching bases. Germline values: CDR1 LGHNA, CDR2 YNFKEQ. V was pared by 0 bases and J by 4 bases, with 9 bases between. The CDR3 sequence is 14 residues long. The CDR3 DNA sequence: TGTGCCAGCAGCCAAGATTTAGGGGGCACTGAAGCTTTCTTT. Its protein is CASSQDLGGTEAFF.

V usage is TRBV29-1 and J usage is TRBJ1-1; 7 bases are a match to TRBD1. Trimming took 3 bases from V and 14 from J; bases not matched to a gene: 15. Per germline, CDR1 SQVTM and CDR2 ANQGSEA. The CDR3 contains 13 residues. The CDR3 is CSVDGPGQWTSFF. The DNA for the CDR3 is TGCAGCGTTGACGGTCCGGGACAGTGGACCTCCTTCTTT.

V gene TRBV18 combines with J gene TRBJ2-1; the match to TRBD2 covers 8 bases. CDR1 is KGHSH, CDR2 LQKENI, per germline. The V segment lost 3 bases and the J segment 8 bases; nucleotides outside the gene matches: 12. This CDR3 comprises 16 residues. CDR3 DNA sequence: TGTGCCAGCTCACCTACTAGCGGAGGTCCTCAAGATGAGCAGTTCTTC. This codes for CASSPTSGGPQDEQFF.

The J gene is TRBJ2-4, the V gene TRBV5-1; D uncertain. The V gene's germline CDR1 is SGHRS and CDR2 YFSETQ. Between the trimmed V and J ends, which lost 1 base and 4 bases, there was a span of 15 bases. This CDR3 is built from 16 residues. The CDR3 region has the DNA TGCGCCAGCAGCTTGCCGTTGGGTCCCACAAAAAACATTCAGTACTTC. Translating gives CASSLPLGPTKNIQYF.

Comment on this clone: Other nucleotide sequences in the sample specify the same CDR3. The chain carries TRBV18 and TRBJ1-1; tentative D call: TRBD1 (6 bases). The V gene's germline CDR1 is KGHSH and CDR2 LQKENI. V lost 3 bases, J lost 4 bases, and 12 bases lay in between. The CDR3 has 14 amino acids. CDR3 sequence: CASSPTGQGTEAFF. CDR3 in DNA: TGTGCCAGCTCACCCACAGGGCAAGGCACTGAAGCTTTCTTT.

This clone has a single count. The J gene is TRBJ2-1, the V gene TRBV7-6; the match to TRBD2 covers 10 bases. Germline values: CDR1 SGHVS, CDR2 FNYEAQ. J was trimmed by 5 bases and V by 2 bases; bases with no gene match: 6. This CDR3 spans 16 amino acids. In DNA form, the CDR3 reads TGTGCCAGCAGCTTACCGGGGACTAGCGCCAACAATGAGCAGTTCTTC. Its protein product is CASSLPGTSANNEQFF.

This chain links TRBV19 with TRBJ1-4, with 7 bases fitting TRBD1. Trimming removed 3 bases from V and 5 bases from J; junction bases left unmatched: 6. Germline CDR1 is LNHDA and CDR2 is SQIVND (reference sequence). This CDR3 spans 15 amino acids. The DNA for the CDR3 is TGTGCCAGTAGTATGGTGGCCAGGGGGAATGAAAAACTGTTTTTT. This translates into CASSMVARGNEKLFF.

The chain has TRBV4-1 and TRBJ2-1; the D gene is possibly TRBD2 (6 bases). Per the germline V gene, CDR1 is MGHRA and CDR2 is YSYEKL. CDR3 length equals 16 residues. Trimming took 1 base from V and 4 from J, leaving 14 bases between them. The CDR3 DNA reads as TGCGCCAGCAGCCAAGCCCCAGCGGGTCCTTACAATGAGCAGTTCTTC. Amino acid sequence: CASSQAPAGPYNEQFF.

The chain uses TRBV2 and TRBJ2-3; either TRBD1 or TRBD2 may supply D (5 bases each). V lost 5 bases and J 8 bases, leaving 14 bases between the germline ends. Germline V gene sequence: CDR1 SNHLY, CDR2 FYNNEI. There are 13 residues in the CDR3. The CDR3 bases are TGTGCCAGCAGTACTAGTCAGGGTGGTACGCAGTATTTT. It encodes CASSTSQGGTQYF.

This rearrangement joins TRBV5-4 to TRBJ1-4; possible D gene TRBD1, 6 bases. Germline V lookup: CDR1 SGHNT, CDR2 YYREEE (reference sequence). The V end was cut by 4 bases, the J end by 7 bases, with 14 bases between. This CDR3 has 14 amino acids. The CDR3 bases are TGTGCCAGCAGCCCCGGAGGGGGTATTGAAAAACTGTTTTTT. It encodes CASSPGGGIEKLFF.

A note on this clone: The same CDR3 also results from other DNA sequences found in this sample. CDR3 sequence: CASSVRDSNYGYTF. The CDR3 nucleotides are TGTGCCAGCAGCGTACGGGACAGCAACTATGGCTACACCTTC. The chain is built from TRBV9 and TRBJ1-2, with TRBD1 identical over 7 bases. CDR1 and CDR2 from the germline V gene are SGDLS and YYNGEE. The CDR3 extends over 14 amino acids. V lost 1 base to trimming and J lost 2 bases; unmatched junction nucleotides: 2.

The V call is TRBV9, the J call TRBJ2-1; the match to TRBD2 covers 12 bases. V lost 0 bases to trimming and J lost 9 bases; unmatched junction nucleotides: 7. The CDR3 totals 16 residues. Germline V gene data show CDR1 as SGDLS and CDR2 as YYNGEE. This CDR3 reads CASSVVPSGRAGEQFF. As DNA, the CDR3 is TGTGCCAGCAGCGTAGTCCCTAGCGGGAGGGCCGGTGAGCAGTTCTTC.

V usage is TRBV25-1 and J usage is TRBJ2-7; TRBD2 matches at 7 bases. From germline, CDR1 is MGHDK and CDR2 SYGVNS. V lost 7 bases, J lost 6 bases, and 12 bases stayed unmatched. The CDR3 runs 14 residues. The CDR3 loop reads CASNGGRAPLEQYF. CDR3 nucleotide sequence: TGTGCCAGCAACGGGGGGAGGGCCCCTCTCGAGCAGTACTTC.

This chain links TRBV7-2 with TRBJ2-1; possibly TRBD1 for D (5 bases). CDR1 and CDR2 from the germline V gene are SGHTA and FQGNSA. The V end was cut by 1 base, the J end by 0 bases, with 16 bases between. This CDR3 comprises 18 residues. CDR3 sequence reads: CASSLGGVGRASYNEQFF. The CDR3, as DNA: TGTGCCAGCAGCTTAGGGGGCGTGGGCCGAGCCTCCTACAATGAGCAGTTCTTC.

The DNA of the CDR3 is TGCGCCAGCAGCCTGTACGTGGGTGATAGTACTGAAGCTTTCTTT. This gives the protein CASSLYVGDSTEAFF. The chain links TRBV5-1 to TRBJ1-1; D is unresolved. CDR3 length: 15 amino acids. Germline V gives CDR1 SGHRS, CDR2 YFSETQ. V was trimmed by 4 bases and J by 5 bases, leaving 18 bases between them.

The J gene is TRBJ1-6, the V gene TRBV30; D might be TRBD1 (5 bases). This CDR3 spans 16 amino acids. Germline CDR1 GTSNPN, CDR2 SVGIG (reference sequence). Trimming pared 2 bases from V and 0 bases from J, leaving 11 bases between. This CDR3 is CAWSFAGSSYNSPLHF. CDR3 DNA sequence: TGTGCCTGGAGTTTTGCAGGGAGCTCCTATAATTCACCCCTCCACTTT.

V and J are TRBV7-3 and TRBJ2-1; TRBD2 is a possible D gene (6 bases). CDR1 is SGHTA, CDR2 FQGTGA, per germline. V lost 2 bases and J lost 5, with 10 bases in between. The CDR3 loop spans 14 amino acids. The CDR3 coding sequence is TGTGCCAGCAGCTTAGAGGGACTGGACAATGAGCAGTTCTTC. Translating gives CASSLEGLDNEQFF.

The chain employs TRBV7-2 and TRBJ2-1; D is ambiguous. From germline, CDR1 is SGHTA and CDR2 FQGNSA. The V and J ends lost 7 bases and 0 bases respectively, with 10 bases between them. The length of the CDR3 is 14 residues. CDR3 loop: CASKGQSSYNEQFF. CDR3 coding DNA: TGTGCCAGCAAAGGTCAAAGCTCCTACAATGAGCAGTTCTTC.

The rearrangement joins TRBV4-1 to TRBJ1-2, with 8 bases fitting TRBD1. Trimming cost V 1 base and J 1 base; bases outside gene matches: 8. The V gene's germline CDR1 is MGHRA and CDR2 YSYEKL. The CDR3 length is 17 residues. The CDR3 sequence: CASSQAQGANLNYGYTF. The CDR3 nucleotides are TGCGCCAGCAGCCAAGCCCAGGGGGCGAATCTTAACTATGGCTACACCTTC.

Here the CDR3 DNA reads TGTGCCAGCAGCAAAGGGGGGGCCCTAGCGGGCCCCTCCTACAATGAGCAGTTCTTC. Translation gives CASSKGGALAGPSYNEQFF. The chain links TRBV21-1 to TRBJ2-1; TRBD2, the table's D call, lacks a check against the DNA. TRBV21-1 has pseudogene status. The CDR3 extends over 19 amino acids.

The gene calls are TRBV28 and TRBJ2-5, with D unclear. V gave up 4 bases and J gave up 2 bases, with 8 bases separating them. The CDR3 has 13 amino acids. CDR1 and CDR2 (germline): MDHEN, SYDVKM. The CDR3, as DNA: TGTGCCAGCAGTTCGGCTCAACAAGAGACCCAGTACTTC. It codes for CASSSAQQETQYF.

The V and J genes are TRBV14 and TRBJ2-3; D ambiguous. Germline V gene data show CDR1 as SGHDN and CDR2 as FVKESK. V lost 2 bases and J lost 5, with 11 bases in between. The CDR3 is 14 residues long. Here the CDR3 reads CASSQTQTGDTQYF. The CDR3 DNA is TGTGCCAGCAGCCAAACCCAAACGGGAGATACGCAGTATTTT.

A note on this clone: One end of the junction is discordant with germline, which a read error may explain. V is TRBV7-3 and J is TRBJ2-2; D is ambiguous. The CDR3 is 16 amino acids. Germline CDR1 is SGHTA and CDR2 is FQGTGA. Here the CDR3 DNA reads TGTGCCAGCAGCCTAACTGGGGTGCAGAACACCGGGGAGCTGTTTTTT. The encoded protein is CASSLTGVQNTGELFF.

The CDR3 coding sequence is TGCGCCAGCAGCTTGTTGGGGGCCGCGAACACCGGGGAGCTGTTTTTT. This codes for CASSLLGAANTGELFF. This chain connects TRBV5-1 to TRBJ2-2, with a tentative D call TRBD1 (6 bases). Trimming cost V 1 base and J 0 bases, with 10 bases left between them. The germline V gene encodes CDR1 SGHRS and CDR2 YFSETQ. This CDR3 is built from 16 residues.

V is TRBV7-2 and J is TRBJ2-7; D is perhaps TRBD2 (6 bases). Trimming took 0 bases from V and 9 from J, leaving 12 bases between them. The CDR3 has 13 residues. CDR1 is SGHTA, CDR2 FQGNSA, per germline. The CDR3 here is CASSLARQEGQYF. The CDR3 DNA follows: TGTGCCAGCAGCTTAGCGCGGCAGGAGGGGCAGTACTTC.

The CDR3 region is CASIGPPWPGNTIYF. DNA of the CDR3: TGTGCCAGTATAGGGCCTCCGTGGCCTGGAAACACCATATATTTT. The chain has TRBV19 and TRBJ1-3, with D unclear. The CDR3 spans 15 residues. CDR1 is LNHDA and CDR2 is SQIVND in the germline V gene (reference sequence). The V and J ends lost 7 bases and 2 bases respectively, with 15 bases between them.

J is TRBJ1-6 and V is TRBV28; D perhaps matches TRBD1 (5 bases). V lost 7 bases and J lost 8, with 15 bases in between. CDR3 length: 14 amino acids. Germline V gene lookup returns CDR1 MDHEN and CDR2 SYDVKM. The CDR3 protein is CASINGGLHSPLHF. The CDR3 DNA reads as TGTGCCAGCATTAACGGGGGACTACATTCACCCCTCCACTTT.

This chain connects TRBV7-2 to TRBJ1-2; 7 bases fit TRBD1. V shed 5 bases, J shed 8 bases, and the junction held 14 bases outside the gene matches. Germline V CDR1 and CDR2: SGHTA, FQGNSA. There are 15 residues in the CDR3. CDR3 loop: CASSPGGQPGYGYTF. In DNA form, the CDR3 reads TGTGCCAGCAGCCCCGGGGGACAGCCGGGGTACGGCTACACCTTC.

The V and J genes are TRBV7-8 and TRBJ2-7; 7 bases match TRBD2. CDR3 length: 17 amino acids. V was pared by 2 bases and J by 0 bases, with 10 bases of the junction left unmatched. Germline V gene sequence: CDR1 SGHVS, CDR2 FQNEAQ. In nucleotides, the CDR3 is TGTGCCAGCAGCTTAAATTCCAACGGGAGGAGCTCCTACGAGCAGTACTTC. Translated: CASSLNSNGRSSYEQYF.

This sequence joins TRBV11-2 and TRBJ2-7; possible D gene TRBD2, 5 bases. Looked up from germline, CDR1 is SGHAT and CDR2 is FQNNGV. The V end lost 2 bases, the J end lost 3 bases, and 11 bases lay between the germline ends. CDR3 length: 14 residues. The DNA of the CDR3 is TGTGCCAGCAGCTTATTGCGGGTCCGCTACGAGCAGTACTTC. Residues: CASSLLRVRYEQYF.

J is TRBJ1-2 and V is TRBV6-6; the D gene is possibly TRBD1 (6 bases). Germline-derived CDR1 and CDR2 are MNHNY and SVGAGI (reference sequence). With 5 bases removed from V and 4 bases from J, the gap between germline ends came to 14 bases. The CDR3 runs 14 residues. The CDR3 is CASSGPGAAYGYTF. The CDR3 nucleotides are TGTGCCAGCAGTGGGCCGGGGGCTGCCTATGGCTACACCTTC.

The V and J genes are TRBV18 and TRBJ2-1; D is unresolved. This CDR3 is 14 amino acids long. The ends were cut back, 0 bases at V and 12 bases at J, with 15 bases in the middle. From germline, CDR1 is KGHSH and CDR2 LQKENI. The CDR3 DNA reads TGTGCCAGCTCACCACCGGGAAGTACGGTAGGGCAGTTCTTC. This encodes CASSPPGSTVGQFF.